The 24 T cell receptor beta chains below were found in one sample sequenced in a study of shared clonotypes between healthy human individuals. TCRdb's table, derived via immunoSEQ multiplex PCR, lists solely in-frame clones and lacks some. The table lists a few million clones, more than 90% of them singletons. Sample: naive CD4+ T cells sorted from blood. The sample's subset: CD45RA+ positively selected. The source of these receptors is a young man in good health.

This clone has only one observation. This sequence joins TRBV7-2 and TRBJ2-7, with no clear D. The CDR3 is 14 amino acids. V lost 5 bases, J lost 0 bases, and 11 bases lay in between. Looked up from germline, CDR1 is SGHTA and CDR2 is FQGNSA. The CDR3 is CASSAELASYEQYF. The DNA of the CDR3 is TGTGCCAGCAGCGCCGAGCTGGCCTCCTACGAGCAGTACTTC.

The V call is TRBV9, the J call TRBJ1-3; D might be TRBD1 (6 bases). The CDR3 has 16 residues. Germline CDR1 and CDR2: SGDLS and YYNGEE. The V end lost 4 bases, the J end lost 0 bases, and 14 bases lay between the germline ends. The CDR3 coding sequence is TGTGCCAGCAGCACTCATTCACAGGGCTCTGGAAACACCATATATTTT. Its protein product is CASSTHSQGSGNTIYF.

V usage is TRBV10-1 and J usage is TRBJ1-4, with TRBD1 as a possible D gene (6 bases). CDR3 length equals 13 residues. Trimming cost V 7 bases and J 8 bases, with 14 bases left between them. In germline, CDR1 is WNHNN, CDR2 SYGVQD (reference sequence). CDR3 in amino acids: CASNAGAGEKLFF. CDR3 DNA sequence: TGCGCCAGCAACGCGGGGGCTGGAGAAAAACTGTTTTTT.

The V gene is TRBV19, the J gene TRBJ2-1; TRBD1 might be the D (5 bases). The V end lost 8 bases, the J end lost 5 bases, and 19 bases lay between the germline ends. Per the germline V gene, CDR1 is LNHDA and CDR2 is SQIVND (reference sequence). The CDR3 is 15 amino acids. The DNA for the CDR3 is TGTGCCAGTGTAAAAGGGCAGGGTGGCAACAATGAGCAGTTCTTC. Translating it yields CASVKGQGGNNEQFF.

This clone has more than one count but fewer than ten. This chain joins TRBV30 and TRBJ1-1; D is unclear. There are 12 residues in the CDR3. Germline loops: CDR1 GTSNPN, CDR2 SVGIG (reference sequence). Deletions cut 5 bases from V and 5 bases from J, with 12 bases between. CDR3 coding DNA: TGTGCCTGGTTCTTAAGAGGGACTGAAGCTTTCTTT. The encoded protein is CAWFLRGTEAFF.

As to this clone: Other DNA sequences within the sample encode an identical CDR3. In nucleotides, the CDR3 is TGTGCCAGCAGCTTTGCGGGGAACACTGAAGCTTTCTTT. As protein: CASSFAGNTEAFF. The chain joins TRBV11-2 to TRBJ1-1; D is uncertain. From germline, CDR1 is SGHAT and CDR2 FQNNGV. V was shortened by 3 bases and J by 1 base, with 6 bases between the two germline ends. The CDR3 is 13 amino acids.

V and J are TRBV19 and TRBJ1-1; no firm D call. Deletions cut 3 bases from V and 0 bases from J, with 11 bases between. The CDR3 contains 15 residues. From germline, CDR1 is LNHDA and CDR2 SQIVND (reference sequence). CDR3 sequence (DNA): TGTGCCAGTAGTATTCAGGCGGCTATGAACACTGAAGCTTTCTTT. Protein product: CASSIQAAMNTEAFF.

This clone was counted once. CDR3 loop: CASSLIGSETQYF. The CDR3 region has the DNA TGTGCCAGCAGCTTGATTGGGTCGGAGACCCAGTACTTC. J is TRBJ2-5 and V is TRBV7-9, with D uncertain. Trimming removed 3 bases from V and 5 bases from J, with 10 bases in between. This CDR3 has 13 residues. Germline values: CDR1 SEHNR, CDR2 FQNEAQ (reference sequence). The full variable domain, completed using reference TRBV7-9 and TRBJ2-5, is DTGVSQNPRHKITKRGQNVTFRCDPISEHNRLYWYRQTLGQGPEFLTYFQNEAQLEKSRLLSDRFSAERPKGSFSTLEIQRTEQGDSAMYLCASSLIGSETQYFGPGTRLLVL.

As to this clone: The same CDR3 is also encoded by other DNA sequences in this sample. The J gene is TRBJ2-7, the V gene TRBV18; D ambiguous. The CDR3 is made up of 12 amino acids. The germline CDR1 and CDR2 sequences are KGHSH and LQKENI. V was shortened by 3 bases and J by 3 bases, with 6 bases between the two germline ends. The CDR3 spells CASSPTGYEQYF. As DNA, the CDR3 is TGTGCCAGCTCACCCACGGGCTACGAGCAGTACTTC.

This clone occurred once. This chain links TRBV7-2 with TRBJ2-7; no definite D call. CDR1 and CDR2 from the germline V gene are SGHTA and FQGNSA. The CDR3 loop spans 14 amino acids. Trimming removed 0 bases at V and 4 bases at J, with 10 bases between. This chain's CDR3 is CASSLAGIRYEQYF. In nucleotides, the CDR3 is TGTGCCAGCAGCTTAGCTGGCATTCGTTACGAGCAGTACTTC.

The chain joins TRBV5-1 to TRBJ2-3, with 11 positions matching TRBD2. This CDR3 contains 17 residues. After removal of 0 bases from V and 4 bases from J, the junction contained 7 bases not matched to a gene. Looked up from germline, CDR1 is SGHRS and CDR2 is YFSETQ. The CDR3 coding sequence is TGCGCCAGCAGCTTGGCCTCCTTTAGCGGGGGGGCAGATACGCAGTATTTT. This encodes CASSLASFSGGADTQYF.

The chain carries TRBV7-8 and TRBJ2-7, with unresolved D. Germline V gene lookup returns CDR1 SGHVS and CDR2 FQNEAQ. The V gene lost 5 bases and the J gene lost 2 bases, with 10 bases spanning the gap. The CDR3 consists of 13 residues. The CDR3: CASSPVVAYEQYF. DNA for the CDR3: TGTGCCAGCAGCCCAGTCGTTGCCTACGAGCAGTACTTC.

A note on this clone: The same CDR3 is also encoded by other DNA sequences in this sample. The V call is TRBV6-5, the J call TRBJ2-3; D is possibly TRBD2 (6 bases). The CDR3 has 16 amino acids. Germline V gene sequence: CDR1 MNHEY, CDR2 SVGAGI. V shed 0 bases and J shed 1 base, with 11 bases lying between them. CDR3: CASSYSSGGGTDTQYF. Here the CDR3 DNA reads TGTGCCAGCAGTTACTCGTCCGGAGGGGGCACAGATACGCAGTATTTT.

The chain has TRBV19 and TRBJ2-5, with D unresolved. This CDR3 has 12 amino acids. Looked up from germline, CDR1 is LNHDA and CDR2 is SQIVND (reference sequence). The V gene lost 8 bases and the J gene lost 0 bases, with 7 bases spanning the gap. This CDR3 is CASAEYQETQYF. The CDR3 DNA is TGTGCCAGTGCGGAGTACCAAGAGACCCAGTACTTC.

This clone is a singleton in its sample. The gene calls are TRBV5-1 and TRBJ1-1; tentative D call: TRBD1 (5 bases). Germline V gene lookup returns CDR1 SGHRS and CDR2 YFSETQ. Trimming took off 3 bases at V and 6 bases at J, with 15 bases between the two ends. There are 14 residues in the CDR3. The DNA for the CDR3 is TGCGCCAGCAGCTCCACGGAGGGGAAGGCTGAAGCTTTCTTT. It yields the protein CASSSTEGKAEAFF.

The chain couples TRBV2 to TRBJ2-7, with TRBD1 identical over 9 bases. This CDR3 is 15 amino acids long. With 6 bases clipped from V and 2 bases from J, the junction kept 8 bases outside the gene matches. Looked up from germline, CDR1 is SNHLY and CDR2 is FYNNEI. CDR3: CASRRDRVGTYEQYF. DNA of the CDR3: TGTGCCAGCAGGAGGGACAGGGTGGGAACCTACGAGCAGTACTTC.

The gene calls are TRBV9 and TRBJ2-7; TRBD2 matches at 15 bases. Unmatched junction bases numbered 6, after V lost 3 bases and J lost 5 bases. This CDR3 is 16 amino acids long. Germline V gene data show CDR1 as SGDLS and CDR2 as YYNGEE. CDR3: CASSGGLAGGQNEQYF. CDR3 nucleotides: TGTGCCAGCAGCGGCGGACTAGCGGGAGGGCAGAACGAGCAGTACTTC.

The chain links TRBV7-9 to TRBJ2-7, with 7 bases matching TRBD2. This CDR3 region has 15 residues. Germline V gives CDR1 SEHNR, CDR2 FQNEAQ (reference sequence). The trim removed 2 bases at V and 1 base at J, leaving 5 bases unmatched. CDR3 DNA sequence: TGTGCCAGCAGCTTACCCCTAGCGGTTTCCTACGAGCAGTACTTC. Its translation is CASSLPLAVSYEQYF.

This chain uses TRBV18 with TRBJ1-2; D may be TRBD1 (6 bases). The CDR3 runs to 13 residues. CDR1 and CDR2 from the germline V gene are KGHSH and LQKENI. Trimming removed 0 bases from V and 11 bases from J, with 13 bases in between. In DNA form, the CDR3 reads TGTGCCAGCTCACCACCGGGGGGCTCTGGATACACCTTC. Its protein product is CASSPPGGSGYTF.

The rearrangement joins TRBV5-6 to TRBJ2-7; tentatively, D is TRBD2 (6 bases). Trimming left V 2 bases short and J 1 base short, with 13 bases between. Germline loops: CDR1 SGHDT, CDR2 YYEEEE. The CDR3 spans 15 residues. The CDR3 protein is CASSLWGGRSYEQYF. CDR3 nucleotide sequence: TGTGCCAGCAGCTTATGGGGAGGAAGGTCCTACGAGCAGTACTTC.

To note about this clone: A read error may produce the germline difference seen at one junction end. The chain has TRBV14 and TRBJ2-7; a possible D gene is TRBD2 (6 bases). The CDR3 has 12 amino acids. Looked up from germline, CDR1 is SGHDN and CDR2 is FVKESK. Here the CDR3 reads CASSQVNGRLGF. The CDR3 nucleotides are TGTGCCAGCAGCCAGGTTAATGGGAGGCTAGGTTTC.

J is TRBJ2-3 and V is TRBV6-5, with 9 bases aligning to TRBD2. The CDR3 is made up of 15 amino acids. Germline V gives CDR1 MNHEY, CDR2 SVGAGI. Trimming took 6 bases from V and 8 from J; bases not matched to a gene: 12. CDR3 sequence (DNA): TGTGCCAGCAGCCGACTAGCGGAACTCCTGGGTACGCAGTATTTT. This encodes CASSRLAELLGTQYF.

The J gene is TRBJ2-2, the V gene TRBV5-1; possible D gene TRBD1, 5 bases. The V end was cut by 0 bases, the J end by 4 bases, with 16 bases between. The germline CDR1 and CDR2 sequences are SGHRS and YFSETQ. CDR3 length: 17 amino acids. This CDR3 is CASSLGARVSGTGELFF. The CDR3 DNA is TGCGCCAGCAGCTTGGGGGCCAGGGTGTCCGGCACCGGGGAGCTGTTTTTT.

This rearrangement joins TRBV5-1 to TRBJ1-6; D is ambiguous. CDR3 length: 15 residues. Deletions cut 0 bases from V and 10 bases from J, with 14 bases between. Germline V gene lookup returns CDR1 SGHRS and CDR2 YFSETQ. This CDR3 is CASSLEVLGNSPLHF. DNA of the CDR3: TGCGCCAGCAGCTTGGAAGTACTAGGGAACTCACCCCTCCACTTT.